This T cell receptor beta chain was captured in a study of shared clonotypes between healthy human individuals. Study context: CD4 naive and memory got three plates each, CD8 naive two, CD8 memory one. Whole-study findings and limits: The diversity represented, both genetic and in exposure history, was limited by few donors.

The count of this clone is one. No antigen is known for it. At deep level, the assay was performed. Data came from immunoSEQ multiplex PCR; TCRdb stores just in-frame clones and leaves some out. The table lists roughly 2.4 million clones, nearly 97% of them singletons. J lost 9 bases, V lost 5 bases, and 10 bases had no gene match. Germline values: CDR1 SGHVS, CDR2 FQNEAQ. CDR3 size: 16 residues. A CD45RA-negative memory subset and a CD45RA+ naive subset were separated from the CD4+ cells. The rearrangement links TRBV7-8 to TRBJ2-1; 13 bases are shared with TRBD2. Sequencing was done on a sample of naive CD4+ T cells sorted from blood. The subset here: CD45RA+ positively selected. This receptor was obtained from a young man in good health. The CDR3 DNA reads as TGTGCCAGCAGCACGGGACTAGCGGGAAATAGGGGTGAGCAGTTCTTC. Translating gives CASSTGLAGNRGEQFF.